This T cell receptor beta chain was profiled in a study of cytomegalovirus exposure and HLA in healthy donors. Vbeta (60) and Jbeta (13) primers were used in the PCR. In the original analysis: About 10 million shared chains were among the roughly 80 million unique TCR beta chains that a later analysis counted. TCRdb's copy holds only in-frame clones and misses some; the assay was immunoSEQ multiplex PCR. The V and J calls and clone size come from that table; D and trimming were worked out from the DNA. The sample contains about 160,000 clones, 80% to 90% of which appear only once. On this clone: Antigen unknown.

General study points: TCR beta chains numbering under 200 were designated cytomegalovirus-associated. Most sequenced TCRs were rare (though some public TCRs occurred in many donors). Sequencing likely caused a cluster of highly shared sequence variants.

V lost 1 base, J lost 4 bases, and 16 bases lay in between. The CDR3 length is 15 residues. The germline CDR1 and CDR2 sequences are GTSNPN and SVGIG (reference sequence). The clonotype originates from a woman aged 18-29 years in good health and CMV-seronegative. The sequenced material came from PBMCs. The chain joins TRBV30 to TRBJ2-5, with a possible D match to TRBD2 (6 bases). CDR3 amino acids: CAWSEGRAGGETQYF. Here the CDR3 DNA reads TGTGCCTGGAGTGAGGGGCGGGCCGGGGGAGAGACCCAGTACTTC.